This TCR beta chain was profiled in a study of a mutant IDH1 vaccine in newly diagnosed glioma. About this clone: Its antigen is not known.

The CDR3 is 14 amino acids. Germline CDR1 reads SGHVS; CDR2 reads FNYEAQ. Trimming took off 5 bases at V and 3 bases at J, with 14 bases between the two ends. Sequencing was performed with immunoSEQ multiplex PCR; in TCRdb, only in-frame clones are kept and a portion is missing. This table holds under 150,000 clones, roughly 90% found once. The time point is: week 11, during vaccination. In every dose of vaccine, 300 ug of mutant IDH1 20-mer peptide was given alongside topical imiquimod. The V and J genes are TRBV7-6 and TRBJ2-7, with D possibly called TRBD1 or TRBD2 (5 bases each). The source of this sequence is a woman in her forties or fifties with glioma. Material: PBMCs, obtained from a glioma patient whose treatment included an IDH1 peptide vaccine. The DNA for the CDR3 is TGTGCCAGCAGCCCGGGACGCAGGAGCTACGAGCAGTACTTC. Protein product: CASSPGRRSYEQYF. The variable domain in full, with the rest retrieved from reference TRBV7-6 and TRBJ2-7, is GAGVSQSPRYKVTKRGQDVALRCDPISGHVSLYWYRQALGQGPEFLTYFNYEAQQDKSGLPNDRFSAERPEGSISTLTIQRTEQRDSAMYRCASSPGRRSYEQYFGPGTRLTVT.